This T cell receptor (beta chain) stems from a study of early T cells in non-severe SARS-CoV-2 infection. Background on the study: It was bulk RNA from unsorted whole blood that was sequenced, and the chains were unpaired. Points from the study as a whole: Missing private and CD4 specificities, VDJdb matching favored anti-spike CD8 responses.

This clonotype was seen repeatedly, ten times or more. The antigen remains unidentified. This CDR3 comprises 14 residues. CDR1 is SNHLY, CDR2 FYNNEI, per germline. V lost 2 bases and J lost 9, with 14 bases in between. Researchers attached unique molecular identifiers to individual cDNA molecules. TCRdb re-derived calls from the 5' RACE reads in MiXCR, one entry per CDR3 protein. The profile shows roughly 92,000 distinct CDR3 sequences, roughly 12% of them singletons. The receptor was isolated from an adult who was a healthcare worker with PCR-confirmed SARS-CoV-2 infection or an uninfected control (not recorded which). This chain connects TRBV2 to TRBJ2-1; TRBD2 might be the D (6 bases). The sequencing here drew on whole blood, taken at baseline. The CDR3 bases are TGTGCCAGCAGTGAAAGACTAGAGCCGGGTGAGCAGTTCTTC. It specifies CASSERLEPGEQFF.